This note documents a single T cell receptor beta chain sequence. This entry comes from a study of cytomegalovirus exposure and HLA in healthy donors. Study background: As an earlier analysis found, about 200 million T cells yielded around 110 million unique TCR beta sequences.

This CDR3 comprises 18 residues. From germline, CDR1 is SGHDT and CDR2 YYEEEE. The ends lost 6 bases at V and 3 bases at J; junction bases unmatched: 17. This PCR relied on a set of 60 Vbeta primers and 13 Jbeta primers. Profiled with immunoSEQ multiplex PCR; TCRdb holds only in-frame clones, not every one. The data hold about 170,000 clones, with 60% to 80% observed a single time. V and J are TRBV5-6 and TRBJ1-4, with 7 bases lining up with TRBD1. The sequencing sample was made of PBMCs. The clonotype comes from a female donor in good health and CMV-seronegative. The CDR3: CASTLLGLGGASNEKLFF. The CDR3 DNA is TGTGCCAGCACCCTTCTCGGATTAGGGGGCGCTTCTAATGAAAAACTGTTTTTT.